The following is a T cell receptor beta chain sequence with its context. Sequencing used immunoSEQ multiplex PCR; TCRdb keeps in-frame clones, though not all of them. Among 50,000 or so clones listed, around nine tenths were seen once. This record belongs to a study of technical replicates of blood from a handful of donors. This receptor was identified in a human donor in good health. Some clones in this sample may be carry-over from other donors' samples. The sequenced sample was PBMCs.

The CDR3 DNA reads as TGCAGCGGGGGGGGCCAAGAGACCCAGTACTTC. It is translated as CSGGGQETQYF. The chain links TRBV29-1 to TRBJ2-5; 7 bases are shared with TRBD2. V gave up 7 bases and J gave up 1 base; unmatched junction bases: 0. The CDR3 is 11 amino acids. CDR1 is SQVTM, CDR2 ANQGSEA, per germline.